These 2 T cell receptor beta chains were all obtained from the same sample, sequenced in a study of blood T cell repertoires in COVID-19. Only in-frame clones appear in the TCRdb table, and some are missing; sequencing was by immunoSEQ multiplex PCR. The sample shows 150,000 to 200,000 clones, around 80% of them seen only once. Specimen: peripheral blood. The receptors shown here come from a woman older than 75 with acute or convalescent COVID-19.

The chain links TRBV11-3 to TRBJ2-5; a possible D gene is TRBD2 (6 bases). Germline CDR1 reads SGHNT; CDR2 reads YENEEA. The CDR3 is 16 amino acids. V shed 5 bases and J shed 5 bases, with 21 bases lying between them. Written as DNA, the CDR3 is TGTGCCAGCAGCAATACCCCTGTTTCCGGGAGTGAGACCCAGTACTTC. Encoded protein: CASSNTPVSGSETQYF.

V and J are TRBV18 and TRBJ1-1, with D maybe TRBD1 (5 bases). V was clipped by 3 bases and J by 6 bases, with 14 bases between them. Germline CDR1 KGHSH, CDR2 LQKENI. The CDR3 is 14 amino acids. CDR3 nucleotides: TGTGCCAGCTCACCCTCGGGACTACTCCCTGAAGCTTTCTTT. It is translated as CASSPSGLLPEAFF.